Each of the 31 T cell receptor beta chains below was sequenced from the same sample in a study of CD8+ T cells in alopecia areata. As the sequencing template, cDNA was produced by extracting RNA and reverse transcribing it. Some clones are missing from TCRdb's copy, which holds only in-frame ones; the method was immunoSEQ multiplex PCR. The data hold a few hundred thousand clones, with 35% to 45% observed a single time. Treatment described: oral pan-JAK inhibitor, 5-10 mg twice daily. Here the sequenced sample was CD4+ T cells sorted from blood, taken at approximately week 34, from a patient treated with tofacitinib. These receptors all stem from a human donor with alopecia areata.

This clone was counted only a few times. This chain uses TRBV9 with TRBJ1-2; D is uncertain. The CDR3 runs 13 residues. Trimming cost V 4 bases and J 13 bases, with 20 bases left between them. Germline loops: CDR1 SGDLS, CDR2 YYNGEE. CDR3 DNA sequence: TGTGCCAGCAGCCCAATGGAGGAATTTGTCCTCACCTTC. As protein: CASSPMEEFVLTF.

This clone turned up a few times. The chain links TRBV27 to TRBJ2-2, with TRBD1 identical over 7 bases. The germline V gene encodes CDR1 MNHEY and CDR2 SMNVEV (reference sequence). V dropped 6 bases and J dropped 4; count of bases not matched to a gene: 8. The CDR3 consists of 15 residues. The CDR3 loop reads CASRGGLAFTGELFF. The CDR3 region has the DNA TGTGCCAGCAGAGGGGGCCTGGCCTTCACCGGGGAGCTGTTTTTT.

The gene calls are TRBV9 and TRBJ2-3; D remains unclear. This CDR3 is built from 15 residues. Deletions cut 4 bases from V and 2 bases from J, with 14 bases between. The V gene's germline CDR1 is SGDLS and CDR2 YYNGEE. CDR3 region: CASSPRLMDTDTQYF. The CDR3 nucleotides are TGTGCCAGCAGCCCCCGGCTAATGGACACAGATACGCAGTATTTT.

The V call is TRBV4-1, the J call TRBJ2-7; TRBD2 matches at 10 bases. The V and J ends lost 0 bases and 4 bases, in that order; junction bases with no gene match: 6. The CDR3 sequence is 16 residues long. Looked up from germline, CDR1 is MGHRA and CDR2 is YSYEKL. CDR3 sequence (DNA): TGCGCCAGCAGCCAAGAAAAGCGGGAGGGAAAATACGAGCAGTACTTC. Protein sequence: CASSQEKREGKYEQYF.

This chain links TRBV30 with TRBJ2-1; TRBD2 matches at 13 bases. The J segment lost 7 bases and the V segment lost 4 bases, leaving 13 bases of the junction unmatched. Germline-derived CDR1 and CDR2 are GTSNPN and SVGIG (reference sequence). The CDR3 totals 17 residues. The DNA of the CDR3 is TGTGCCTGGACCAGGAGGTGGACTAGCGGGAGAGGAAATGAGCAGTTCTTC. Translating it yields CAWTRRWTSGRGNEQFF.

This clone was found a few times. The V and J genes are TRBV6-1 and TRBJ2-2, with TRBD1 matching 7 bases. Trimming cost V 4 bases and J 2 bases; bases outside gene matches: 1. The CDR3 sequence is 14 residues long. Germline CDR1 reads MNHNS; CDR2 reads SASEGT. CDR3 loop: CASSGDSNTGELFF. The CDR3 DNA reads as TGTGCCAGCAGTGGGGACAGCAACACCGGGGAGCTGTTTTTT.

This sequence joins TRBV14 and TRBJ2-7; 7 bases fit TRBD1. CDR3 length equals 13 residues. The V segment lost 3 bases and the J segment 2 bases; nucleotides outside the gene matches: 1. The germline V gene has CDR1 SGHDN and CDR2 FVKESK. CDR3 sequence reads: CASSHGTAYEQYF. The DNA for the CDR3 is TGTGCCAGCAGCCATGGGACAGCCTACGAGCAGTACTTC.

This clone has a handful of counts. This chain links TRBV7-9 with TRBJ2-5, with D perhaps TRBD1 (5 bases). With 3 bases removed from V and 5 bases from J, the gap between germline ends came to 16 bases. This CDR3 comprises 15 residues. CDR1 and CDR2 (germline): SEHNR, FQNEAQ (reference sequence). In DNA, the CDR3 is TGTGCCAGCAGCTTTCAGGGCCATCCGGGTGAGACCCAGTACTTC. Protein product: CASSFQGHPGETQYF.

The genes are TRBV5-1 and TRBJ1-2; D unclear. The germline gives CDR1 SGHRS, CDR2 YFSETQ. The CDR3 spans 16 residues. The V end lost 0 bases, the J end lost 1 base, and 13 bases lay between the germline ends. CDR3 coding DNA: TGCGCCAGCAGCTTGGCCAGAGTGTCCGGTAACTATGGCTACACCTTC. The encoded protein is CASSLARVSGNYGYTF. Variable domain in full (rest from reference TRBV5-1 and TRBJ1-2): KAGVTQTPRYLIKTRGQQVTLSCSPISGHRSVSWYQQTPGQGLQFLFEYFSETQRNKGNFPGRFSGRQFSNSRSEMNVSTLELGDSALYLCASSLARVSGNYGYTFGSGTRLTVV.

The J gene is TRBJ2-7, the V gene TRBV5-1; 10 bases are a match to TRBD2. The V gene end was trimmed by 0 bases and the J gene end by 3 bases; junction bases not matched to a gene: 3. CDR1 and CDR2 (germline): SGHRS, YFSETQ. This CDR3 region has 15 residues. The chain's CDR3 is CASSLALAGSYEQYF. The CDR3 DNA reads as TGCGCCAGCAGCTTGGCACTAGCGGGGAGCTACGAGCAGTACTTC.

The chain combines TRBV2 with TRBJ1-2; no clear D. CDR1 is SNHLY and CDR2 is FYNNEI in the germline V gene. This CDR3 is built from 12 residues. Between the trimmed V and J ends, which lost 4 bases and 5 bases, there was a span of 8 bases. The CDR3 region has the DNA TGTGCCAGCAGTGCCGGGAGATATGGCTACACCTTC. Residues: CASSAGRYGYTF.

CDR3 nucleotide sequence: TGTGCCAGCAGTCCTAGGGTTGACCGATTTTATGGCTACACCTTC. Protein product: CASSPRVDRFYGYTF. The chain links TRBV6-1 to TRBJ1-2; D unclear. Trimming removed 5 bases at V and 5 bases at J, with 18 bases between. The CDR3 is made up of 15 amino acids. Germline CDR1 is MNHNS and CDR2 is SASEGT.

This clone was seen only a few times. The chain uses TRBV27 and TRBJ1-3; D gene unclear. With 5 bases removed from V and 0 bases from J, the gap between germline ends came to 14 bases. This CDR3 spans 16 amino acids. CDR1 and CDR2 from the germline V gene are MNHEY and SMNVEV (reference sequence). For the CDR3, the DNA is TGTGCCAGCAGTCCGATGGACGGACGCTCTGGAAACACCATATATTTT. As protein: CASSPMDGRSGNTIYF.

The chain couples TRBV30 to TRBJ2-7; D may match TRBD1 or TRBD2 (6 bases each). Trimming took off 0 bases at V and 1 base at J, with 16 bases between the two ends. The germline V gene has CDR1 GTSNPN and CDR2 SVGIG (reference sequence). This CDR3 has 16 amino acids. CDR3 region: CAWSVGIGGRSYEQYF. CDR3 DNA: TGTGCCTGGAGTGTAGGTATTGGGGGGCGATCCTACGAGCAGTACTTC.

This clone occurred a few times. This chain uses TRBV7-2 with TRBJ2-6, with 14 bases that match TRBD2. Per the germline V gene, CDR1 is SGHTA and CDR2 is FQGNSA. The CDR3 is 19 residues long. J gave up 4 bases and V 4 bases, and 9 bases lay outside the gene matches. CDR3 residues: CASSSLRGLAGAGANVLTF. CDR3 nucleotides: TGTGCCAGCAGCTCCCTCCGGGGACTAGCGGGAGCAGGGGCCAACGTCCTGACTTTC.

The table lists this clone with a few counts. The gene calls are TRBV11-2 and TRBJ2-3, with 9 bases identical to TRBD2. J gave up 6 bases and V 5 bases, and 12 bases lay outside the gene matches. Germline V gene data show CDR1 as SGHAT and CDR2 as FQNNGV. The CDR3 contains 16 residues. Here the CDR3 reads CASSRRVAGDMDTQYF. The CDR3 bases are TGTGCCAGCAGCCGCCGAGTAGCGGGAGATATGGATACGCAGTATTTT.

This sequence joins TRBV5-4 and TRBJ2-3; D is perhaps TRBD1 or TRBD2 (5 bases each). Germline CDR1 reads SGHNT; CDR2 reads YYREEE (reference sequence). Trimming left V 5 bases short and J 0 bases short, with 13 bases between. The CDR3 is 15 residues long. The CDR3 DNA reads as TGTGCCAGCAGTATAGGGACCCTAAGCACAGATACGCAGTATTTT. Amino acids: CASSIGTLSTDTQYF. Full variable domain (missing parts from reference TRBV5-4 and TRBJ2-3): ETGVTQSPTHLIKTRGQQVTLRCSSQSGHNTVSWYQQALGQGPQFIFQYYREEENGRGNFPPRFSGLQFPNYSSELNVNALELDDSALYLCASSIGTLSTDTQYFGPGTRLTVL.

The rearrangement uses TRBV6-6 and TRBJ2-7, with D hard to call. Trimming removed 0 bases from V and 0 bases from J, with 9 bases in between. The CDR3 runs 15 residues. CDR1 and CDR2 (germline): MNHNY, SVGAGI (reference sequence). Here the CDR3 reads CASSYSVPNSYEQYF. The DNA for the CDR3 is TGTGCCAGCAGTTACTCGGTACCGAACTCCTACGAGCAGTACTTC.

This clone was counted between two and nine times. The J gene is TRBJ1-3, the V gene TRBV29-1; tentatively, D is TRBD1 (5 bases). CDR1 and CDR2 from the germline V gene are SQVTM and ANQGSEA. With 6 bases removed from V and 1 base from J, the gap between germline ends came to 10 bases. The CDR3 loop spans 13 amino acids. This chain's CDR3 is CSVQGQSGNTIYF. CDR3 sequence (DNA): TGCAGCGTCCAGGGTCAGTCTGGAAACACCATATATTTT.

This clone was found a few times. V gene TRBV5-4 combines with J gene TRBJ2-5; 8 nucleotides agree with TRBD1. Germline V gives CDR1 SGHNT, CDR2 YYREEE (reference sequence). This CDR3 region has 14 residues. V gave up 3 bases and J gave up 1 base; unmatched junction bases: 2. Here the CDR3 DNA reads TGTGCCAGCAGCTCTGGACAGGGCCAAGAGACCCAGTACTTC. Encoded protein: CASSSGQGQETQYF.

The chain recombines TRBV7-9 with TRBJ2-1; D is ambiguous. The V gene lost 6 bases and the J gene lost 8 bases, with 11 bases spanning the gap. Germline loops: CDR1 SEHNR, CDR2 FQNEAQ (reference sequence). The CDR3 sequence is 12 residues long. This CDR3 reads CASSQTWHEQFF. CDR3 DNA sequence: TGTGCCAGCAGTCAGACGTGGCATGAGCAGTTCTTC.

On this clone: Additional DNA sequences in this sample encode the identical CDR3. The rearrangement joins TRBV30 to TRBJ1-5; no reliable D call. V was cut by 0 bases and J by 4 bases, with 4 bases left in between. In germline, CDR1 is GTSNPN, CDR2 SVGIG (reference sequence). This CDR3 is built from 12 residues. CDR3 sequence reads: CAWSVNNQPQHF. The CDR3 region has the DNA TGTGCCTGGAGTGTTAATAATCAGCCCCAGCATTTT.

The chain links TRBV5-1 to TRBJ1-2; TRBD1 aligns across 9 bases. Germline V gene lookup returns CDR1 SGHRS and CDR2 YFSETQ. This CDR3 is 14 amino acids long. V gave up 3 bases and J gave up 1 base; unmatched junction bases: 1. Here the CDR3 DNA reads TGCGCCAGCAGCTGGACAGGGGTTAACTATGGCTACACCTTC. This gives the protein CASSWTGVNYGYTF. Full variable domain (rest looked up from reference TRBV5-1 and TRBJ1-2): KAGVTQTPRYLIKTRGQQVTLSCSPISGHRSVSWYQQTPGQGLQFLFEYFSETQRNKGNFPGRFSGRQFSNSRSEMNVSTLELGDSALYLCASSWTGVNYGYTFGSGTRLTVV.

This rearrangement joins TRBV25-1 to TRBJ1-5; D unclear. V was trimmed by 3 bases and J by 3 bases, leaving 6 bases between them. Germline V gene data show CDR1 as MGHDK and CDR2 as SYGVNS. The CDR3 runs to 13 residues. Written as DNA, the CDR3 is TGTGCCAGCAGTGACAGGAACAATCAGCCCCAGCATTTT. Amino acids: CASSDRNNQPQHF.

This clone was found a few times. CDR3 nucleotide sequence: TGTGCCAGCTCACCACTTGGGGCAGGGGACAATTCACCCCTCCACTTT. Amino acids: CASSPLGAGDNSPLHF. The chain uses TRBV18 and TRBJ1-6; D possibly corresponds to TRBD1 (6 bases). The CDR3 length is 16 residues. Trimming took 1 base from V and 7 from J, leaving 14 bases between them. Per the germline V gene, CDR1 is KGHSH and CDR2 is LQKENI. Filled out from reference TRBV18 and TRBJ1-6, the complete variable domain reads NAGVMQNPRHLVRRRGQEARLRCSPMKGHSHVYWYRQLPEEGLKFMVYLQKENIIDESGMPKERFSAEFPKEGPSILRIQQVVRGDSAAYFCASSPLGAGDNSPLHFGNGTRLTVT.

The rearrangement joins TRBV18 to TRBJ2-2; 8 bases map to TRBD2. This CDR3 contains 15 residues. V gave up 6 bases and J gave up 4 bases; unmatched junction bases: 7. Germline assignment: CDR1 KGHSH and CDR2 LQKENI. The CDR3 DNA reads TGTGCCAGCTCGCCTCGCGGGGGGCGCACCGGGGAGCTGTTTTTT. Translating gives CASSPRGGRTGELFF.

This clone appeared a few times. V gene TRBV5-4 combines with J gene TRBJ1-1; a possible D gene is TRBD1 (6 bases). Germline assignment: CDR1 SGHNT and CDR2 YYREEE (reference sequence). V was cut by 4 bases and J by 5 bases, with 12 bases left in between. The CDR3 extends over 13 amino acids. The CDR3 loop reads CASSLTGQTEAFF. CDR3 coding DNA: TGTGCCAGCAGCCTCACAGGGCAGACTGAAGCTTTCTTT. The full variable domain, with the rest looked up from reference TRBV5-4 and TRBJ1-1, is ETGVTQSPTHLIKTRGQQVTLRCSSQSGHNTVSWYQQALGQGPQFIFQYYREEENGRGNFPPRFSGLQFPNYSSELNVNALELDDSALYLCASSLTGQTEAFFGQGTRLTVV.

The chain uses TRBV4-2 and TRBJ2-7; TRBD2 matches at 10 bases. The V gene end was trimmed by 0 bases and the J gene end by 6 bases; junction bases not matched to a gene: 8. The CDR3 sequence is 16 residues long. The germline CDR1 and CDR2 sequences are LGHNA and YNFKEQ. The CDR3 sequence: CASSQDGSGRFGEQYF. CDR3 nucleotides: TGTGCCAGCAGCCAAGATGGTAGCGGGAGGTTCGGCGAGCAGTACTTC.

The chain joins TRBV6-5 to TRBJ1-6, with 7 bases fitting TRBD1. The germline CDR1 and CDR2 sequences are MNHEY and SVGAGI. V trimming: 8 bases; J trimming: 5 bases; junction bases outside the gene matches: 6. The CDR3 spans 14 residues. DNA of the CDR3: TGTGCCAGCTCACGACAGGGAAATAATTCACCCCTCCACTTT. This codes for CASSRQGNNSPLHF.

This clone turned up a few times. CDR3 sequence: CASSPSSSGNTIYF. CDR3 DNA: TGTGCCAGCAGTCCATCGAGCTCTGGAAACACCATATATTTT. This rearrangement joins TRBV6-5 to TRBJ1-3; D is ambiguous. Trimming pared 5 bases from V and 0 bases from J, leaving 8 bases between. The germline CDR1 and CDR2 sequences are MNHEY and SVGAGI. This CDR3 has 14 amino acids.

The CDR3 here is CASSPLHVVYEQYF. CDR3 DNA sequence: TGTGCCAGCAGTCCCCTCCATGTCGTCTACGAGCAGTACTTC. The rearrangement uses TRBV27 and TRBJ2-7; the D is unclear. V was pared by 5 bases and J by 3 bases, with 14 bases between. The CDR3 contains 14 residues. Germline CDR1 reads MNHEY; CDR2 reads SMNVEV (reference sequence).